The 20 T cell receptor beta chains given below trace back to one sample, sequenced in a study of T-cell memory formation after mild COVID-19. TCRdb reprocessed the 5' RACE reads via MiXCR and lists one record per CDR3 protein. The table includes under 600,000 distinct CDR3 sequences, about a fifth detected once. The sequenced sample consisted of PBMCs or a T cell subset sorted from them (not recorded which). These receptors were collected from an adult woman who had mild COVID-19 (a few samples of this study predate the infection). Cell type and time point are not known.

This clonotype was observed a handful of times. This CDR3 reads CASWGQGGNGYTF. CDR3 nucleotide sequence: TGTGCCAGCTGGGGACAGGGAGGTAATGGCTACACCTTC. The chain combines TRBV11-2 with TRBJ1-2; 9 bases line up with TRBD1. The germline gives CDR1 SGHAT, CDR2 FQNNGV. This CDR3 has 13 amino acids. Losses at the gene ends were 8 bases for V and 6 bases for J; bases not matched to a gene: 7.

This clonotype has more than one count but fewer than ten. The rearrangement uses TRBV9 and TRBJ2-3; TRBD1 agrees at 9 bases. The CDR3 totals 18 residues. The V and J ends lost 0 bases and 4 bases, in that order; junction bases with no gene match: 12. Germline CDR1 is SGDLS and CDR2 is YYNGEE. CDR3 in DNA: TGTGCCAGCAGCGTAGGGTTTCTTACAGGGGGCCGGGCAGATACGCAGTATTTT. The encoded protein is CASSVGFLTGGRADTQYF.

This CDR3 reads CASSTRGDGYTF. The CDR3 coding sequence is TGTGCCAGCAGCACGAGGGGCGATGGCTACACCTTC. The chain is built from TRBV7-9 and TRBJ1-2; a weak D match, TRBD1 (5 bases). The CDR3 loop spans 12 amino acids. Germline loops: CDR1 SEHNR, CDR2 FQNEAQ (reference sequence). Between the trimmed V and J ends, which lost 5 bases and 6 bases, there was a span of 10 bases.

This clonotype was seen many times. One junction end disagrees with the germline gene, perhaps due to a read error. This chain's CDR3 is CASSQLAGGSEQYF. The CDR3, as DNA: TGTGCTAGCAGTCAACTAGCGGGAGGCTCCGAGCAGTACTTC. The J gene is TRBJ2-7, the V gene TRBV7-7, with TRBD2 identical over 12 bases. The CDR3 loop spans 14 amino acids. From germline, CDR1 is SSHAT and CDR2 FNYEAQ (reference sequence).

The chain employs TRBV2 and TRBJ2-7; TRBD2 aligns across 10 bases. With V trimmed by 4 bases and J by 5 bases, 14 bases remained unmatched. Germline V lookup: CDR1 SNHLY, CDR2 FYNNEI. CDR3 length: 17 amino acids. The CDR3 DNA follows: TGTGCCAGCAGTGCGGCTAGCGGGAGTTTCAGATTCGACGAGCAGTACTTC. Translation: CASSAASGSFRFDEQYF.

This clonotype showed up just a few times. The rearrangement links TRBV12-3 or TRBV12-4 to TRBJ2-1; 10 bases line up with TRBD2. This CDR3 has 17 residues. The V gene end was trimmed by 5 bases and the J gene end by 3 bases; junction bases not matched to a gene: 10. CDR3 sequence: CASSPPRAGGIYNEQFF. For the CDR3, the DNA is TGTGCCAGCAGTCCACCCCGAGCGGGGGGGATCTACAATGAGCAGTTCTTC.

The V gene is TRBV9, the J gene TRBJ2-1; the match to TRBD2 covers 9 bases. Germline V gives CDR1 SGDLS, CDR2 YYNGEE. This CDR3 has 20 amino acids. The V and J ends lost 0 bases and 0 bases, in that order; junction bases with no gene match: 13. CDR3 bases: TGTGCCAGCAGCGTAGTTGGGGGACTAGCACCTGTAAGCTCCTACAATGAGCAGTTCTTC. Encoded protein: CASSVVGGLAPVSSYNEQFF.

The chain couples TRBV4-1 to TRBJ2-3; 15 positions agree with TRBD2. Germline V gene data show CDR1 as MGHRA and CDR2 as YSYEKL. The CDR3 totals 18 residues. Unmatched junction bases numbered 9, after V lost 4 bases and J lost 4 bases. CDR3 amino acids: CASSPGGLAGGLADTQYF. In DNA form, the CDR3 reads TGCGCCAGCAGCCCAGGAGGACTAGCGGGGGGGCTAGCAGATACGCAGTATTTT.

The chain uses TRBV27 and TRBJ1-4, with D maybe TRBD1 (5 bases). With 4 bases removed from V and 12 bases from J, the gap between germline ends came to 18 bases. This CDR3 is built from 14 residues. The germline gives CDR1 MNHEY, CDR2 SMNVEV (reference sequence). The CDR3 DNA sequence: TGTGCCAGCAGTTGGGGCGCATCCTCCTCGCAACTGTTTTTT. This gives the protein CASSWGASSSQLFF. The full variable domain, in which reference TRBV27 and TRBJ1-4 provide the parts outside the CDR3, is EAQVTQNPRYLITVTGKKLTVTCSQNMNHEYMSWYRQDPGLGLRQIYYSMNVEVTDKGDVPEGYKVSRKEKRNFPLILESPSPNQTSLYFCASSWGASSSQLFFGSGTQLSVL.

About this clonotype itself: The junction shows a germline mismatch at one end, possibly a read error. The CDR3 region is CASSRGTSGGTDKQYF. The CDR3 region has the DNA TGTGCCAGCAGCCGCGGGACTAGCGGGGGCACAGATAAGCAGTATTTT. The rearrangement uses TRBV4-2 and TRBJ2-3; TRBD2 aligns across 14 bases. The CDR3 sequence is 16 residues long. Germline V CDR1 and CDR2: LGHNA, YNFKEQ.

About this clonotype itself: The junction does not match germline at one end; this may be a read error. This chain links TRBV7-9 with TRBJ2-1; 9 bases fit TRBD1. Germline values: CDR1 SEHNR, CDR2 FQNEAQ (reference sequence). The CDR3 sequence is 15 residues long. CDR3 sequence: CASSLKGQGPPEQVF. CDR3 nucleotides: TGTGCCAGCAGCTTAAAGGGACAGGGCCCCCCTGAGCAGGTCTTC. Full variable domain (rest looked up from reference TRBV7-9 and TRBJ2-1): DTGVSQNPRHKITKRGQNVTFRCDPISEHNRLYWYRQTLGQGPEFLTYFQNEAQLEKSRLLSDRFSAERPKGSFSTLEIQRTEQGDSAMYLCASSLKGQGPPEQVFGPGTRLTVL.

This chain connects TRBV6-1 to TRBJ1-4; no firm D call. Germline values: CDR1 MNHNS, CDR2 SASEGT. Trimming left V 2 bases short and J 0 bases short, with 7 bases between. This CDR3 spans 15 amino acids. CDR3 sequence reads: CASSEFPATNEKLFF. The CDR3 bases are TGTGCCAGCAGTGAATTCCCTGCAACTAATGAAAAACTGTTTTTT.

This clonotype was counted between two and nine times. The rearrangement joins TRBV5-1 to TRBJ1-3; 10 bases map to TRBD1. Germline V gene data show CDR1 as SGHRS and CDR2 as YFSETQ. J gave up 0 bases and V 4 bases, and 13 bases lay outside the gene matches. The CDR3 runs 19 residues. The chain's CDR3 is CASSRSYPGQGNSGNTIYF. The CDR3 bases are TGCGCCAGCAGCCGATCCTACCCGGGACAGGGGAACTCTGGAAACACCATATATTTT.

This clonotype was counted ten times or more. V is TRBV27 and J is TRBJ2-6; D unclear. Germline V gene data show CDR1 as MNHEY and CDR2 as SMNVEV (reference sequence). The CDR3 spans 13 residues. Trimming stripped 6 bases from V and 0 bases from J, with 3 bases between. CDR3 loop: CASRISGANVLTF. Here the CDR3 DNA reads TGTGCCAGCAGGATCTCTGGGGCCAACGTCCTGACTTTC.

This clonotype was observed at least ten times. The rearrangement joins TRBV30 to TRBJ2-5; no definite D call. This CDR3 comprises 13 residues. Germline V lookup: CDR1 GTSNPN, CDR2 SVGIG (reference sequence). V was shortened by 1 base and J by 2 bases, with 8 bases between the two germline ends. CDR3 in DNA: TGTGCCTGGAGTGGTGGACCACAAGAGACCCAGTACTTC. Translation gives CAWSGGPQETQYF.

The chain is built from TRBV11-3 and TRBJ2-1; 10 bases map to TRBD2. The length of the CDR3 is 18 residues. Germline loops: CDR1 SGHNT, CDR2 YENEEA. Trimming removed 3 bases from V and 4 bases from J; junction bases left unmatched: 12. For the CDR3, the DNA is TGTGCCAGCAGCTTTCGCAGCCCAGCGGGGGGGGCATACAATGAGCAGTTCTTC. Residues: CASSFRSPAGGAYNEQFF.

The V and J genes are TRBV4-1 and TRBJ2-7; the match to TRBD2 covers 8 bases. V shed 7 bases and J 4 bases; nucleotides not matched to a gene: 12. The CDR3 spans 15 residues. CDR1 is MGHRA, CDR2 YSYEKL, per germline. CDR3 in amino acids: CASTAESGGAYEQYF. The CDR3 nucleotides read TGCGCCAGCACCGCCGAGAGCGGGGGAGCATACGAGCAGTACTTC.

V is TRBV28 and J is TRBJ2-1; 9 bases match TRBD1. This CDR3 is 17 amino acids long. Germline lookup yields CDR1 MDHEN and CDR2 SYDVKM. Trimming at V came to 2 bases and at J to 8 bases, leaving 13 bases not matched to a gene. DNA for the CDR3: TGTGCCAGCAGTTTAGACGAGACCGGGACAGGGAGATATGAGCAGTTCTTC. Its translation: CASSLDETGTGRYEQFF.

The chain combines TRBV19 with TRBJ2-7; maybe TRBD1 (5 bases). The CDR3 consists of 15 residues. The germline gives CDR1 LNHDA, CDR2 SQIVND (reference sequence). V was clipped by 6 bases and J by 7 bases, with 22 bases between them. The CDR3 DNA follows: TGTGCCAGTAGCCCTCTCATGGGGCAGCAGTCGGAGCAGTACTTC. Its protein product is CASSPLMGQQSEQYF.

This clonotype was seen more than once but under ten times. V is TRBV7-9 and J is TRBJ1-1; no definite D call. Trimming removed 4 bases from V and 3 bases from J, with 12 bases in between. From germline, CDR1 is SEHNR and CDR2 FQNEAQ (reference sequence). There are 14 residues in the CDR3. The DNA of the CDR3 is TGTGCCAGCAGCTGGCCCCGGGCGGACACTGAAGCTTTCTTT. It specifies CASSWPRADTEAFF.